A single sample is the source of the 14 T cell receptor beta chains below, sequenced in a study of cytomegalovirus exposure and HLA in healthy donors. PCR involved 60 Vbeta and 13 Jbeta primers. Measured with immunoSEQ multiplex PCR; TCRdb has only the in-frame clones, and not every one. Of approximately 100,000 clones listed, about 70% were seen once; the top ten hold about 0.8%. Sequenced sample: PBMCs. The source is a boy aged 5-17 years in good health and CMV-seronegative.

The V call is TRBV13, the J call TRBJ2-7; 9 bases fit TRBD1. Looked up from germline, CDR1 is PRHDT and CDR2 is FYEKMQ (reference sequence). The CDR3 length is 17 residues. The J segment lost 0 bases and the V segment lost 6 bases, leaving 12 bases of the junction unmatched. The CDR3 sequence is CASSPGRWDRASYEQYF. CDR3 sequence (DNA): TGTGCCAGCAGTCCCGGAAGGTGGGACAGGGCCTCCTACGAGCAGTACTTC.

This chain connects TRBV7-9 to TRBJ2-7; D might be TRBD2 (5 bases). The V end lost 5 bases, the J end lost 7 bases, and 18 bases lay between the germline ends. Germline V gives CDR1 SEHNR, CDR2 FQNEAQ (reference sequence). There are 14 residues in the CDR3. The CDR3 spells CASSPKNTAVEQYF. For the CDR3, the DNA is TGTGCCAGCAGCCCGAAGAACACAGCGGTGGAGCAGTACTTC.

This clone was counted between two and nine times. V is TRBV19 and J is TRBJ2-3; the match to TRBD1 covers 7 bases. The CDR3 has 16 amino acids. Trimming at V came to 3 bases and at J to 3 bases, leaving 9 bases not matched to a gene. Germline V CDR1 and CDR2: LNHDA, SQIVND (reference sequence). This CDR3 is CASSMHTPGGTDTQYF. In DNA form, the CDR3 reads TGTGCCAGTAGTATGCATACCCCAGGGGGTACAGATACGCAGTATTTT.

The CDR3 region is CASIGTSELPGELFF. In DNA, the CDR3 is TGTGCCAGCATTGGGACTAGCGAGTTGCCCGGGGAGCTGTTTTTT. The V and J genes are TRBV28 and TRBJ2-2; 10 bases are shared with TRBD2. The junction had 8 bases not matched to a gene; V was cut back by 7 bases and J by 6 bases. Germline CDR1 MDHEN, CDR2 SYDVKM. This CDR3 spans 15 amino acids.

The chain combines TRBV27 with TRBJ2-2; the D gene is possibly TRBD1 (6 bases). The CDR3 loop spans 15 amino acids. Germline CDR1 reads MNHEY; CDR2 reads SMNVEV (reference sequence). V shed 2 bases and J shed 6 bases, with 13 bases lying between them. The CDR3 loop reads CASSLLVRGAGELFF. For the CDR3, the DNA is TGTGCCAGCAGTTTACTCGTCAGGGGAGCCGGGGAGCTGTTTTTT.

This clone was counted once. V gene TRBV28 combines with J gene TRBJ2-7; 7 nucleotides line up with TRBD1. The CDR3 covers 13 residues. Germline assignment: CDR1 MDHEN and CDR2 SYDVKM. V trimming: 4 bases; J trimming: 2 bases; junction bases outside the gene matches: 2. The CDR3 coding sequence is TGTGCCAGCAGTTCGGGACAGACCTACGAGCAGTACTTC. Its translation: CASSSGQTYEQYF. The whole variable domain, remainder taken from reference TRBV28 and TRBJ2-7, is DVKVTQSSRYLVKRTGEKVFLECVQDMDHENMFWYRQDPGLGLRLIYFSYDVKMKEKGDIPEGYSVSREKKERFSLILESASTNQTSMYLCASSSGQTYEQYFGPGTRLTVT.

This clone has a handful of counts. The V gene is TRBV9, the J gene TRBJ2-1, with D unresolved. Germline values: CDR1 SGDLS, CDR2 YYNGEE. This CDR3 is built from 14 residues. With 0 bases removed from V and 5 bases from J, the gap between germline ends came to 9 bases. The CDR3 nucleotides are TGTGCCAGCAGCGTAGCCCCCCTTCACAATGAGCAGTTCTTC. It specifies CASSVAPLHNEQFF.

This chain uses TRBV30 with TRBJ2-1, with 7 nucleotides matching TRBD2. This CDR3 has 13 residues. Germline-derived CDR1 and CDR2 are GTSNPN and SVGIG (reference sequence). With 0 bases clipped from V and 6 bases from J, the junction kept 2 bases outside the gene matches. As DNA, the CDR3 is TGTGCCTGGAGTGTGACTAGCTCCAATGAGCAGTTCTTC. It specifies CAWSVTSSNEQFF.

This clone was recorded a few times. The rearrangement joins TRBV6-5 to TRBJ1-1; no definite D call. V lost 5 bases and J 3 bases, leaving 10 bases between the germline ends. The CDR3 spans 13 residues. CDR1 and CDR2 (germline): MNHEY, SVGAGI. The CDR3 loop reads CASSRRGDTEAFF. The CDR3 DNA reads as TGTGCCAGCAGTCGTCGCGGGGACACTGAAGCTTTCTTT.

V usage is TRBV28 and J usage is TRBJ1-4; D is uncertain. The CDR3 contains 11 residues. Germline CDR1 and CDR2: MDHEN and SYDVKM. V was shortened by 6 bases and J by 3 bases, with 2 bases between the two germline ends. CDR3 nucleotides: TGTGCCAGCAGCTCTAATGAAAAACTGTTTTTT. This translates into CASSSNEKLFF.

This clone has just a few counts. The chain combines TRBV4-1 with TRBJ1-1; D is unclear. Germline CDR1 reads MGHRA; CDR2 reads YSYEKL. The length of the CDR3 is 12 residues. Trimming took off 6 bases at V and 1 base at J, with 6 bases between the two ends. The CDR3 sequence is CASRARNTEAFF. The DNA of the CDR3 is TGCGCCAGCAGGGCCAGGAACACTGAAGCTTTCTTT.

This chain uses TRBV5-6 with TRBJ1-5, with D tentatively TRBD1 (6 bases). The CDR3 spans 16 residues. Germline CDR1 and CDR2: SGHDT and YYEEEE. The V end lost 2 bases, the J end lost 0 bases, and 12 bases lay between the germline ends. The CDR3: CASSFGGAGSNQPQHF. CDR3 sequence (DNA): TGTGCCAGCAGCTTCGGGGGGGCGGGTAGCAATCAGCCCCAGCATTTT.

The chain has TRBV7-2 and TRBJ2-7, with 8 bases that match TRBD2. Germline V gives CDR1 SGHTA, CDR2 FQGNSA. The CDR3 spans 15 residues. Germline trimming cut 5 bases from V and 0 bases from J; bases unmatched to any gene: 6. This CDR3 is CASSEAGTSSYEQYF. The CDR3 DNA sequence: TGTGCCAGCAGCGAAGCCGGGACTAGCTCCTACGAGCAGTACTTC.

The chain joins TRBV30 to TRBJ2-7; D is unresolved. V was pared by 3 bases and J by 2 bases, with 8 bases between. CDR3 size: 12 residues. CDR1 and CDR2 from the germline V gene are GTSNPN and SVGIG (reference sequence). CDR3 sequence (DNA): TGTGCCTGGAGAGATAGAGCCTACGAGCAGTACTTC. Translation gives CAWRDRAYEQYF.